The clone carrying this T cell receptor (beta chain) was counted a single time. The sample is drawn from a study of blood T cell repertoires in COVID-19. In the study overall: Researchers got acute and convalescent COVID-19 samples from the United States, Italy and Spain. From T cells, B-cell-depleted T cells, or PBMCs came the material, which was cDNA or gDNA.

Assignment of participants to cohorts was predicated upon participant-reported clinical history. The V end lost 2 bases, the J end lost 5 bases, and 11 bases lay between the germline ends. CDR3 length equals 13 residues. CDR1 is SGHKS and CDR2 is YYEKEE in the germline V gene (reference sequence). As processed by the authors: Amplification of reference gene primers was used by the study to estimate nucleated cell counts. TCRdb's copy holds only in-frame clones and misses some; the assay was immunoSEQ multiplex PCR. V, J and clone size are taken as reported in that table, and D and trimming were inferred from the DNA itself. This sample yields more than 110,000 clones, of which 84% are seen a single time; about 5.5% belongs to the top ten.

This TCR was recovered from a middle-aged man with acute COVID-19. The chain recombines TRBV5-5 with TRBJ2-7; no firm D call. The sequenced material came from PBMCs or T cells enriched from blood (not recorded which). CDR3 DNA sequence: TGTGCCAGCAGCTTACCTAGTATCGACGAGCAGTACTTC. This translates into CASSLPSIDEQYF.